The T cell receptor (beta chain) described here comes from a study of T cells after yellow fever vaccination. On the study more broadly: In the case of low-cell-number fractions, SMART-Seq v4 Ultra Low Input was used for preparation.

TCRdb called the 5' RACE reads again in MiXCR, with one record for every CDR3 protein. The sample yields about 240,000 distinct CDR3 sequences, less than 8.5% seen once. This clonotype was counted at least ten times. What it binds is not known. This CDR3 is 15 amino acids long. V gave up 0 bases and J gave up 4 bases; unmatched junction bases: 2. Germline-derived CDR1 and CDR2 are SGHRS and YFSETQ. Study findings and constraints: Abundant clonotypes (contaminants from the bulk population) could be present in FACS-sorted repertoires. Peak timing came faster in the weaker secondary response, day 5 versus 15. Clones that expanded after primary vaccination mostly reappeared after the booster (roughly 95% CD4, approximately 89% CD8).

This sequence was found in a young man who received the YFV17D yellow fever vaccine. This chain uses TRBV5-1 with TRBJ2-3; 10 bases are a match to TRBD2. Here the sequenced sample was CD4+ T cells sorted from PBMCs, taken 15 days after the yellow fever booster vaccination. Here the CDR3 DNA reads TGCGCCAGCAGCTTGGTTCTAGCGGGAGCAGATACGCAGTATTTT. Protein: CASSLVLAGADTQYF.